Each of the 11 T cell receptor beta chains below was sequenced from the same sample in a study of blood T cell repertoires in COVID-19. Repertoires were generated with immunoSEQ multiplex PCR, while TCRdb's copy carries only in-frame clones and drops some. Here the sample spans about 15,000 clones, roughly nine tenths being singletons. The sequencing sample was made of peripheral blood. Source of these receptors: a human donor in a cohort sampled during active COVID-19.

The chain is built from TRBV5-6 and TRBJ2-7, with 9 bases that match TRBD1. Germline values: CDR1 SGHDT, CDR2 YYEEEE. V lost 2 bases to trimming and J lost 4 bases; unmatched junction nucleotides: 10. CDR3 length: 16 amino acids. CDR3 in DNA: TGTGCCAGCAGCTTTCCGGGGGGACAGGGATTATACGAGCAGTACTTC. This translates into CASSFPGGQGLYEQYF.

The chain combines TRBV5-1 with TRBJ1-2; D is possibly TRBD1 (5 bases). Germline V gene sequence: CDR1 SGHRS, CDR2 YFSETQ. The CDR3 consists of 13 residues. Trimming shortened V by 4 bases and J by 7 bases, and 14 bases separated the two germline ends. CDR3 bases: TGCGCCAGCAGCCCGTCGGGGGTTACTGGCTACACCTTC. This gives the protein CASSPSGVTGYTF.

V is TRBV7-9 and J is TRBJ2-7; weak D call: TRBD1 (6 bases). Per the germline V gene, CDR1 is SEHNR and CDR2 is FQNEAQ (reference sequence). V was pared by 9 bases and J by 7 bases, with 22 bases between. This CDR3 has 14 residues. The CDR3 loop reads CASRTGTTLGEQYF. The CDR3 DNA reads TGTGCCAGTCGGACCGGGACAACCCTTGGGGAGCAGTACTTC.

The rearrangement links TRBV4-1 to TRBJ2-7, with a weak D call TRBD1 (6 bases). The CDR3 is 15 amino acids. V was shortened by 1 base and J by 3 bases, with 13 bases between the two germline ends. The germline V gene encodes CDR1 MGHRA and CDR2 YSYEKL. CDR3 bases: TGCGCCAGCAGCCAAGGGGCAGGGGCAAACTACGAGCAGTACTTC. This codes for CASSQGAGANYEQYF.

J is TRBJ2-7 and V is TRBV9, with D possibly being TRBD1 (6 bases). V lost 3 bases to trimming and J lost 5 bases, with 9 bases between them. This CDR3 region has 12 residues. CDR1 is SGDLS and CDR2 is YYNGEE in the germline V gene. In nucleotides, the CDR3 is TGTGCCAGCAGCGGTGACAGGAACGAGCAGTACTTC. Residues: CASSGDRNEQYF.

This sequence joins TRBV5-5 and TRBJ1-5, with TRBD1 as a possible D gene (5 bases). The CDR3 is 16 residues long. V was pared by 4 bases and J by 4 bases, with 18 bases between. Per germline, CDR1 SGHKS and CDR2 YYEKEE (reference sequence). CDR3 in DNA: TGTGCCAGCAGCCCCACGGGCGGGGGGAGGAATCAGCCCCAGCATTTT. Translation gives CASSPTGGGRNQPQHF.

The rearrangement joins TRBV2 to TRBJ1-2, with D possibly TRBD1 on 5 matching bases. This CDR3 is 13 amino acids long. Germline-derived CDR1 and CDR2 are SNHLY and FYNNEI. V shed 9 bases and J shed 1 base, with 12 bases lying between them. The CDR3 spells CARDFDSNYGYTF. The DNA for the CDR3 is TGTGCCAGAGACTTTGACAGTAACTATGGCTACACCTTC.

This clone was observed once. This chain uses TRBV4-1 with TRBJ2-7; 10 positions agree with TRBD1. CDR1 is MGHRA and CDR2 is YSYEKL in the germline V gene. J was trimmed by 6 bases and V by 1 base; bases with no gene match: 6. CDR3 length: 15 amino acids. The CDR3 DNA sequence: TGCGCCAGCAGCCAAGCAGACAGGGGGCAGAGCGAGCAGTACTTC. Its protein is CASSQADRGQSEQYF.

This sequence joins TRBV4-1 and TRBJ1-2; perhaps TRBD1 as D (6 bases). The CDR3 is 15 amino acids. Germline lookup yields CDR1 MGHRA and CDR2 YSYEKL. Trimming left V 0 bases short and J 2 bases short, with 10 bases between. The CDR3 DNA reads TGCGCCAGCAGCCAAGATCTGGGGGCAAACTATGGCTACACCTTC. Its translation: CASSQDLGANYGYTF.

V usage is TRBV5-1 and J usage is TRBJ2-7, with 7 bases identical to TRBD2. The CDR3 is 16 amino acids. V lost 4 bases to trimming and J lost 4 bases; unmatched junction nucleotides: 14. The germline gives CDR1 SGHRS, CDR2 YFSETQ. CDR3 nucleotides: TGCGCCAGCAGCATGCTGGCCAACGCCGGGGGGTACGAGCAGTACTTC. Its protein is CASSMLANAGGYEQYF.

This clone was observed a few times. The CDR3 nucleotides are TGTGCCAGCAGCACAGACAGGTATTCACCCCTCCACTTT. Its protein is CASSTDRYSPLHF. This chain joins TRBV7-2 and TRBJ1-6; weak D call: TRBD1 (6 bases). Germline loops: CDR1 SGHTA, CDR2 FQGNSA. CDR3 length: 13 residues. V shed 5 bases and J shed 8 bases, with 10 bases lying between them.